Below, one TCR beta chain is given with its context. The clone's antigen remains unknown. There are no base qualities to consult, and no much larger clone falls within one base. Using the deep immunoSEQ assay, multiplex PCR amplified TCR CDR3 regions from genomic DNA. Extracted genomic DNA from each cell subset was spread evenly across all wells of several immunoSEQ 96-well plates, with each plate serving as a replicate. For sorted subsets, around 0.2 ug genomic DNA, equal to some 28,000 T cell genomes, was loaded into each replicate PCR. The purified libraries were quantified using a Qubit 3.0 fluorometer, sized with a Bioanalyzer 2100, and then quantified again using the KAPA Library Quantification kit. Each immunoSEQ 96-well plate was sequenced on its own single-read 150-cycle Illumina NextSeq 550 flow cell. Per the original workflow: Because only junctional sequences without quality scores were contained in the immunoSEQ output, filtering matching that applied to full-length reads could not be performed. To assign V/J genes and CDR3, sequences were annotated against IMGT germline references using PyIR, a Python wrapper for IgBLAST v1.9. Reads were filtered out if the reads had weak V/J assignments (E-value above 1e-6), no CDR3, stop codons, out-of-frame junctions, or ambiguous translated residues. V3J clonotypes were defined as sequences sharing an identical inferred V gene, J gene, and CDR3 amino acid sequence. To compute the percentage overlap between repertoires, the number of shared unique clonotypes was divided by the size of the smaller repertoire. Repertoire richness was assessed with RTK rarefaction, the Chao1 estimator, and Recon v2.1 estimates of unobserved clonotypes. OLGA was used to compute generation probabilities for all TCRbeta clonotypes that the gDNA method yielded from a handful of donors. TCRdb holds this immuneACCESS table with in-frame rearrangements only. Some clones are missing; in checked studies, unresolved V genes explain under half, and the rest has no known cause. That table supplies the V and J calls and clone size; D and trimming were determined from the DNA. For this sample there are 1.5 million to 1.9 million clones; around 98% appear just once. About 0.45% of the sample lies in the top ten.

The germline V gene sets CDR1 to SGHTA and CDR2 to FQGNSA. The CDR3 measures 16 amino acids from cysteine to phenylalanine. CDR3 DNA is the only sequence kept; it has 48 bases, read in frame from the first base. Trimming accounts for 3 bases at V and 4 bases at J, while the number of junction bases matched to no gene is 4. The sample is drawn from a study of shared clonotypes between healthy human individuals (TCRdb year 2020). General notes on the study: A few men and two women, aged 18 to 49 years, made up the cohort. Per donor, leukapheresis produced somewhere between about 0.9 and 9.5 billion PBMCs. Libraries were prepared and TCR repertoires were sequenced by different laboratories using diverse techniques, in order to increase sequencing depth and limit assay-specific biases. Per donor, three plates each were used for CD4 naive and CD4 memory, two for CD8 naive, and one for CD8 memory. The study deeply sequenced blood TCR repertoires of about 5 healthy adults to estimate repertoire size and the extent of clonotype sharing between individuals.

Broader findings and caveats from the paper: Incomplete sequencing was indicated by rarefaction of sorted-subset datasets, despite the large sequencing depth. Naive subsets generally had larger estimated clonotype richness than memory subsets did. Compared with non-shared clonotypes, clonotypes shared by all four sorted-subset donors had higher generation probabilities. Sampling was restricted to blood, and TCR repertoires in tissue are likely to differ from TCR repertoires in blood. The small number of donors limited the genetic and exposure-history diversity represented. Pairwise subsampling led to the expectation that sequencing depth would affect the degree of clonotype sharing among donors. Across a few donors, approximately 4.6% of naive CD4, roughly 3.5% of naive CD8, 2.3% of memory CD4, and 0.3% to 0.45% of memory CD8 clonotypes were shared.

The donors were healthy, HIV-negative adults who had no recently reported acute infections or vaccinations. Every donor was a Caucasian adult living in Nashville, Tennessee, USA. CD4+ T cells were enriched by magnetic negative selection, after which naive cells were positively selected on CD45RA and the negative fraction was taken as the memory subset. Blood was obtained by leukapheresis, after which PBMCs were separated by Ficoll-Histopaque density gradient centrifugation and cryopreserved in liquid nitrogen vapor phase. Analytical flow cytometry was used to check the purity and quantity of every magnetically sorted T cell population. Genomic DNA was isolated from every sorted fraction and measured by UV absorbance on a Nanodrop 2000c.

This clonotype was obtained from a man between 25 and 39 years old in good health. The source material was naive CD4+ T cells sorted from blood. Explained via the paper, the cell subset or site label denotes: CD45RA+ positively selected. The chain links TRBV7-2 with TRBJ2-2; 11 bases in the middle match TRBD2. The DNA is TGTGCCAGCAGCTTTCTAGCGGGAGGTTCCACCGGGGAGCTGTTTTTT. It translates as CASSFLAGGSTGELFF. The full variable domain, with segments outside the CDR3 supplied by the reference TRBV7-2 and TRBJ2-2 proteins, appears as GAGVSQSPSNKVTEKGKDVELRCDPISGHTALYWYRQSLGQGLEFLIYFQGNSAPDKSGLPSDRFSAERTGGSVSTLTIQRTQQEDSAVYLCASSFLAGGSTGELFFGEGSRLTVL.